These 24 T cell receptor beta chains were all obtained from the same sample, sequenced in a study of blood T cell repertoires in COVID-19. The method was immunoSEQ multiplex PCR; TCRdb's version includes in-frame clones alone and lacks a portion of them. The sample shows approximately 130,000 clones, roughly 86% of them seen only once. The sequenced sample consisted of peripheral blood. These receptors were taken from a woman between 50 and 59 years old who had recovered from COVID-19.

The chain has TRBV11-2 and TRBJ1-2, with 9 bases that match TRBD1. Germline CDR1 and CDR2: SGHAT and FQNNGV. The junction had 8 bases not matched to a gene; V was cut back by 6 bases and J by 9 bases. This CDR3 is built from 13 residues. The CDR3 region has the DNA TGTGCCAGCAGTTGGGGACAGGGCGATCGCTACACCTTC. Encoded protein: CASSWGQGDRYTF. The entire variable domain, with the rest obtained from reference TRBV11-2 and TRBJ1-2, is as follows: EAGVAQSPRYKIIEKRQSVAFWCNPISGHATLYWYQQILGQGPKLLIQFQNNGVVDDSQLPKDRFSAERLKGVDSTLKIQPAKLEDSAVYLCASSWGQGDRYTFGSGTRLTVV.

The chain employs TRBV2 and TRBJ2-5; possibly TRBD2 for D (5 bases). CDR1 SNHLY and CDR2 FYNNEI come from the germline V gene. CDR3 size: 13 residues. V lost 4 bases and J lost 2, with 8 bases in between. CDR3 protein: CASSGSGQETQYF. Here the CDR3 DNA reads TGTGCCAGCAGTGGATCGGGACAAGAGACCCAGTACTTC. The full variable domain, its missing parts supplied by reference TRBV2 and TRBJ2-5, is EPEVTQTPSHQVTQMGQEVILRCVPISNHLYFYWYRQILGQKVEFLVSFYNNEISEKSEIFDDQFSVERPDGSNFTLKIRSTKLEDSAMYFCASSGSGQETQYFGPGTRLLVL.

This sequence joins TRBV6-4 and TRBJ2-7; 9 bases are shared with TRBD1. Per the germline V gene, CDR1 is MRHNA and CDR2 is SNTAGT. The CDR3 spans 16 residues. After removal of 1 base from V and 7 bases from J, the junction contained 11 bases not matched to a gene. The CDR3 sequence is CASSDCFMGTGREQYF. Here the CDR3 DNA reads TGTGCCAGCAGTGACTGCTTTATGGGGACAGGGAGGGAGCAGTACTTC.

The V and J genes are TRBV20-1 and TRBJ1-5, with TRBD1 matching 9 bases. This CDR3 is 15 amino acids long. The germline V gene encodes CDR1 DFQATT and CDR2 SNEGSKA (reference sequence). Trimming cost V 3 bases and J 5 bases; bases outside gene matches: 8. The DNA for the CDR3 is TGCAGTGCTAGTATCACAGGGGGCGCAGATCAGCCCCAGCATTTT. Its translation: CSASITGGADQPQHF.

The chain couples TRBV10-3 to TRBJ2-1; tentatively, D is TRBD2 (7 bases). The germline V gene encodes CDR1 ENHRY and CDR2 SYGVKD. This CDR3 spans 15 amino acids. Trimming removed 0 bases at V and 8 bases at J, with 14 bases between. The CDR3 nucleotides read TGTGCCATCAGTGAGTCATCGGGGGGCGCATATGAGCAGTTCTTC. As protein: CAISESSGGAYEQFF.

The chain couples TRBV27 to TRBJ2-2; D remains ambiguous. Trimming left V 5 bases short and J 1 base short, with 11 bases between. The CDR3 is made up of 15 amino acids. Germline assignment: CDR1 MNHEY and CDR2 SMNVEV (reference sequence). The CDR3 sequence is CASSRTTGNTGELFF. CDR3 DNA sequence: TGTGCCAGCAGTAGAACCACGGGGAACACCGGGGAGCTGTTTTTT.

The chain uses TRBV5-5 and TRBJ1-1; no reliable D call. The CDR3 extends over 14 amino acids. V dropped 0 bases and J dropped 2 bases, with 8 bases sitting between them. Germline V gives CDR1 SGHKS, CDR2 YYEKEE (reference sequence). In DNA form, the CDR3 reads TGTGCCAGCAGCTTGGGGAGTTTAAACACTGAAGCTTTCTTT. Translated: CASSLGSLNTEAFF.

The count of this clone is one. The gene calls are TRBV6-2 or TRBV6-3 and TRBJ2-7; the match to TRBD2 covers 14 bases. Losses at the gene ends were 6 bases for V and 1 base for J; bases not matched to a gene: 14. CDR3 length: 19 residues. From germline, CDR1 is MNHEY and CDR2 SVGEGT. The CDR3 coding sequence is TGTGCCAGCAGCCGTTGGACTAGCGGGAGGTCGGATACATCCTACGAGCAGTACTTC. Amino acids: CASSRWTSGRSDTSYEQYF.

The chain recombines TRBV30 with TRBJ2-3; 11 bases line up with TRBD2. Germline V CDR1 and CDR2: GTSNPN, SVGIG (reference sequence). With V trimmed by 3 bases and J by 3 bases, 5 bases remained unmatched. The CDR3 is 15 residues long. CDR3 in DNA: TGTGCCTGGAGACTAGCGGGAGAGGGGACAGATACGCAGTATTTT. It encodes CAWRLAGEGTDTQYF.

The J gene is TRBJ2-7, the V gene TRBV29-1; D may be TRBD2 (6 bases). CDR3 length: 12 residues. The germline gives CDR1 SQVTM, CDR2 ANQGSEA. V gave up 3 bases and J gave up 6 bases, with 12 bases separating them. CDR3 coding DNA: TGCAGCGTTGATGGAGGGAGAAGCGAGCAGTACTTC. It yields the protein CSVDGGRSEQYF.

The chain employs TRBV27 and TRBJ1-1; possibly TRBD1 for D (5 bases). Trimming stripped 4 bases from V and 8 bases from J, with 14 bases between. Germline CDR1 is MNHEY and CDR2 is SMNVEV (reference sequence). CDR3 length equals 13 residues. In nucleotides, the CDR3 is TGTGCCAGCAGTTATCTCGGGGGAGGGGAAGCTTTCTTT. Its translation: CASSYLGGGEAFF.

The V gene is TRBV6-1, the J gene TRBJ1-5; TRBD1 might be the D (5 bases). V was clipped by 7 bases and J by 11 bases, with 15 bases between them. This CDR3 is 12 amino acids long. Germline CDR1 is MNHNS and CDR2 is SASEGT. This CDR3 reads CASTQGGTAQHF. In DNA, the CDR3 is TGTGCCAGCACCCAGGGAGGTACGGCCCAGCATTTT.

The chain combines TRBV29-1 with TRBJ2-1; 13 bases fit TRBD2. V was clipped by 5 bases and J by 9 bases; unmatched bases: 7. This CDR3 has 14 residues. The V gene's germline CDR1 is SQVTM and CDR2 ANQGSEA. CDR3 loop: CSVWRTSGSAEQFF. The CDR3 nucleotides read TGCAGCGTTTGGAGGACTAGCGGGAGCGCTGAGCAGTTCTTC.

The chain is built from TRBV7-3 and TRBJ2-7; perhaps TRBD2 as D (6 bases). This CDR3 has 19 residues. V was cut by 6 bases and J by 4 bases, with 31 bases left in between. Germline CDR1 is SGHTA and CDR2 is FQGTGA. CDR3 sequence reads: CASSPGLIKSGTYKYEQYF. CDR3 bases: TGTGCCAGCAGTCCGGGACTTATCAAGTCCGGGACTTATAAGTACGAGCAGTACTTC.

The chain employs TRBV27 and TRBJ2-2; 9 positions match TRBD1. The germline V gene has CDR1 MNHEY and CDR2 SMNVEV (reference sequence). J gave up 1 base and V 5 bases, and 5 bases lay outside the gene matches. The CDR3 runs to 16 residues. Here the CDR3 DNA reads TGTGCCAGCAGTCGCCGGACAGGGGAGAACACCGGGGAGCTGTTTTTT. Translating it yields CASSRRTGENTGELFF.

The chain employs TRBV6-5 and TRBJ2-7; 13 positions match TRBD2. Losses at the gene ends were 6 bases for V and 4 bases for J; bases not matched to a gene: 6. Germline V gene data show CDR1 as MNHEY and CDR2 as SVGAGI. The CDR3 has 15 residues. The CDR3: CASRAGTSGVYEQYF. CDR3 sequence (DNA): TGTGCCAGCAGAGCCGGGACTAGCGGGGTTTACGAGCAGTACTTC.

V usage is TRBV7-9 and J usage is TRBJ2-7; the D gene is possibly TRBD2 (7 bases). This CDR3 spans 12 amino acids. Germline loops: CDR1 SEHNR, CDR2 FQNEAQ (reference sequence). V dropped 2 bases and J dropped 13 bases, with 15 bases sitting between them. The CDR3 DNA follows: TGTGCCAGCAGCTTAATCAACGCGGGGGCTTACTTC. This encodes CASSLINAGAYF. The full variable domain, rest sourced from reference TRBV7-9 and TRBJ2-7, is DTGVSQNPRHKITKRGQNVTFRCDPISEHNRLYWYRQTLGQGPEFLTYFQNEAQLEKSRLLSDRFSAERPKGSFSTLEIQRTEQGDSAMYLCASSLINAGAYFGPGTRLTVT.

The chain joins TRBV9 to TRBJ1-6; D unresolved. Trimming left V 4 bases short and J 5 bases short, with 7 bases between. The CDR3 is 13 residues long. CDR1 is SGDLS, CDR2 YYNGEE, per germline. This CDR3 reads CASSPSDNSPLHF. The CDR3 DNA reads TGTGCCAGCAGCCCATCGGATAATTCACCCCTCCACTTT.

CDR3 sequence: CAWSSTGGRTDTQYF. As DNA, the CDR3 is TGTGCCTGGAGTTCGACAGGGGGGAGGACAGATACGCAGTATTTT. This rearrangement joins TRBV30 to TRBJ2-3; TRBD1 aligns across 9 bases. Per germline, CDR1 GTSNPN and CDR2 SVGIG (reference sequence). The CDR3 is made up of 15 amino acids. Trimming at V came to 2 bases and at J to 3 bases, leaving 6 bases not matched to a gene. Using reference TRBV30 and TRBJ2-3 for the parts outside the CDR3, the full variable domain is SQTIHQWPATLVQPVGSPLSLECTVEGTSNPNLYWYRQAAGRGLQLLFYSVGIGQISSEVPQNLSASRPQDRQFILSSKKLLLSDSGFYLCAWSSTGGRTDTQYFGPGTRLTVL.

The V and J genes are TRBV18 and TRBJ1-1, with TRBD1 identical over 7 bases. CDR1 is KGHSH and CDR2 is LQKENI in the germline V gene. Losses at the gene ends were 2 bases for V and 9 bases for J; bases not matched to a gene: 6. The CDR3 is 13 amino acids. CDR3 sequence (DNA): TGTGCCAGCTCACCAGAAACAGGGGTTAAAGCTTTCTTT. This translates into CASSPETGVKAFF.

The V and J genes are TRBV6-5 and TRBJ2-7; 10 bases align to TRBD1. This CDR3 has 15 amino acids. The junction had 6 bases not matched to a gene; V was cut back by 4 bases and J by 3 bases. Germline loops: CDR1 MNHEY, CDR2 SVGAGI. This CDR3 is CASSFSGDRGYEQYF. The CDR3 coding sequence is TGTGCCAGCAGTTTCTCAGGGGACAGGGGCTACGAGCAGTACTTC.

The rearrangement uses TRBV4-3 and TRBJ1-1; D uncertain. The germline V gene has CDR1 LGHNA and CDR2 YSLEER. Trimming cost V 0 bases and J 1 base, with 12 bases left between them. This CDR3 is 16 amino acids long. The chain's CDR3 is CASSQDRGGRNTEAFF. CDR3 in DNA: TGCGCCAGCAGCCAAGATCGTGGAGGGAGGAACACTGAAGCTTTCTTT.

V and J are TRBV2 and TRBJ1-2, with 8 positions matching TRBD1. The CDR3 contains 13 residues. Germline assignment: CDR1 SNHLY and CDR2 FYNNEI. V shed 6 bases and J 7 bases; nucleotides not matched to a gene: 7. CDR3 coding DNA: TGTGCCAGCAGAGTGACAGGGGTTCTTGGCTACACCTTC. Translated: CASRVTGVLGYTF.

The chain recombines TRBV5-1 with TRBJ2-3; TRBD2 aligns across 7 bases. Germline V lookup: CDR1 SGHRS, CDR2 YFSETQ. The CDR3 spans 13 residues. With 5 bases clipped from V and 5 bases from J, the junction kept 5 bases outside the gene matches. This CDR3 reads CASRAGVGDTQYF. The CDR3 bases are TGCGCCAGCAGGGCGGGGGTAGGAGATACGCAGTATTTT.